This TCR beta chain was observed in a study of CD8+ T cells in alopecia areata. The study's findings and limits: Scalp sequencing captures resident alphabeta T cells of normal skin too.

RNA, once extracted, was reverse transcribed into cDNA for use as the sequencing template. The table came from immunoSEQ multiplex PCR; TCRdb's copy has only in-frame clones and leaves some out. The sample lists about 13,000 clones, about 50% occurring once. Regarding this clone: Its specificity is unknown.

Lesional scalp punch biopsies and peripheral blood came from alopecia areata patients. CDR1 is MDHEN and CDR2 is SYDVKM in the germline V gene. The CDR3 covers 16 residues. Trimming cost V 3 bases and J 4 bases; bases outside gene matches: 7. The clonotype comes from a human donor with alopecia areata. This chain joins TRBV28 and TRBJ1-4, with 8 bases that match TRBD1. The material was skin, obtained at week 0. The CDR3, as DNA: TGTGCCAGCAGTTTTGGCAGGGGGCTTATTAATGAAAAACTGTTTTTT. Translating gives CASSFGRGLINEKLFF.